The sample holds a few counts of the clone carrying this TCR beta chain. This sample was taken from a study of OX40 agonist ivuxolimab in advanced cancers. The germline V gene encodes CDR1 SGHVS and CDR2 FQNEAQ. Between the trimmed V and J ends, which lost 3 bases and 3 bases, there was a span of 9 bases. The CDR3 has 14 amino acids. The assay was immunoSEQ multiplex PCR, and TCRdb's table has in-frame clones only and misses some. Among around 15,000 clones listed, approximately 80% were seen once. The sequence was obtained from an adult with an advanced solid tumor such as melanoma, head and neck, liver or kidney cancer. The V call is TRBV7-8, the J call TRBJ1-5, with D unclear. The sequencing used CD4+ or CD8+ T cells sorted from blood, collected in a trial of the OX40 agonist ivuxolimab. In DNA, the CDR3 is TGTGCCAGCAGCTTGGAGGGTAACAATCAGCCCCAGCATTTT. Protein: CASSLEGNNQPQHF.